The following is a TCR beta chain sequence with its context. Its antigen remains unidentified. Regulatory T cells were sorted as CD4+CD25hiCD127low/negative. Control samples were from healthy, unrelated donors. Germline lookup yields CDR1 SGHNT and CDR2 YENEEA. This CDR3 is built from 16 residues. The V end was cut by 2 bases, the J end by 5 bases, with 15 bases between. Sequencing used immunoSEQ multiplex PCR; TCRdb keeps in-frame clones, though not all of them. Here the sample spans 23,000 or so clones, around 90% being singletons. The data are from a study of B cell selection in AIRE deficiency. General study findings and limits: Healthy donors alone shared 31.6% of about 3,600 Treg sequences; patients alone nearly 9.5%. About 30.6% of healthy-shared Treg sequences were found among patient Tconv cells. Tconv and Treg cells from AIRE-deficient patients resembled healthy donors in TCRBV usage, CDR3 length and diversity.

The TCR comes from a human donor in good health. Sequencing was done on a sample of CD4+CD25+ Tregs sorted from PBMCs. This rearrangement joins TRBV11-3 to TRBJ1-4, with TRBD1 as a possible D gene (5 bases). The CDR3 here is CASSLPDTTYNEKLFF. The CDR3 nucleotides are TGTGCCAGCAGCTTACCGGACACAACCTACAATGAAAAACTGTTTTTT.